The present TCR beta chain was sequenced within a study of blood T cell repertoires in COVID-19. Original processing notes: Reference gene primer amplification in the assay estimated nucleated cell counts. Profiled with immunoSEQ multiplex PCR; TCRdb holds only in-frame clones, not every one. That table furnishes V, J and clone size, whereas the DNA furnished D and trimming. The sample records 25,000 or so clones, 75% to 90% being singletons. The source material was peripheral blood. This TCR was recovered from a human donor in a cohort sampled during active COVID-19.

CDR3 bases: TGTGCCAGCAGCTTAGGACGGTCGGGAGGGATCGGGGAGCTGTTTTTT. As protein: CASSLGRSGGIGELFF. The V and J genes are TRBV7-2 and TRBJ2-2; 8 bases align to TRBD2. V shed 1 base and J 7 bases; nucleotides not matched to a gene: 8. Germline V lookup: CDR1 SGHTA, CDR2 FQGNSA. The CDR3 is 16 amino acids.